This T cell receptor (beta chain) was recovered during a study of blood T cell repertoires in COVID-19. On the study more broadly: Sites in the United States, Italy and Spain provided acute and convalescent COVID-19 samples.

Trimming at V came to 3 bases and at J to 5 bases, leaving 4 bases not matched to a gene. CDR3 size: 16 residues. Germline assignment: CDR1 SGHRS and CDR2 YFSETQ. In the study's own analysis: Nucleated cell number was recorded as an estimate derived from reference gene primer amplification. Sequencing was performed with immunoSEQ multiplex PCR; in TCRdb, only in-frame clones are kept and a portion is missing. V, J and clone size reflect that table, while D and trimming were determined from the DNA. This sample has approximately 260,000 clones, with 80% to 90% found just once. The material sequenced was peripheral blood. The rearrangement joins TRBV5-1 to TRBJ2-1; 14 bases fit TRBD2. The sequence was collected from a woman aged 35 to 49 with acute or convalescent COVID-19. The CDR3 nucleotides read TGCGCCAGCAGCTCAGGACTAGCGGGGGGTAACAATGAGCAGTTCTTC. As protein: CASSSGLAGGNNEQFF.